Following are 19 T cell receptor beta chains from one sample sequenced in a study of blood T cell repertoires in COVID-19. Sequenced by immunoSEQ multiplex PCR; TCRdb stores in-frame clones only, minus some. The table records some 87,000 clones, around four fifths of them present only once. The sequencing sample was made of peripheral blood. All receptors come from a woman in her sixties or seventies with active or convalescent COVID-19.

This clone has just a few counts. Here the CDR3 reads CASRLLAGGRYEQFF. As DNA, the CDR3 is TGCGCCAGCAGACTTCTAGCGGGGGGGCGTTATGAGCAGTTCTTC. This sequence joins TRBV4-1 and TRBJ2-1; TRBD2 matches at 12 bases. J gave up 8 bases and V 6 bases, and 8 bases lay outside the gene matches. The CDR3 consists of 15 residues. In germline, CDR1 is MGHRA, CDR2 YSYEKL.

The V and J genes are TRBV7-8 and TRBJ1-1; D possibly corresponds to TRBD1 (6 bases). Germline V CDR1 and CDR2: SGHVS, FQNEAQ. The CDR3 consists of 14 residues. V lost 5 bases and J lost 3, with 13 bases in between. CDR3: CASSLGGADTEAFF. CDR3 nucleotides: TGTGCCAGCAGCCTCGGGGGGGCGGACACTGAAGCTTTCTTT. The full variable domain, completed using reference TRBV7-8 and TRBJ1-1, is GAGVSQSPRYKVAKRGQDVALRCDPISGHVSLFWYQQALGQGPEFLTYFQNEAQLDKSGLPSDRFFAERPEGSVSTLKIQRTQQEDSAVYLCASSLGGADTEAFFGQGTRLTVV.

The chain is built from TRBV4-1 and TRBJ2-5, with D possibly matching TRBD1 (5 bases). The V gene's germline CDR1 is MGHRA and CDR2 YSYEKL. Deletions cut 2 bases from V and 3 bases from J, with 10 bases between. CDR3 size: 14 residues. CDR3 protein: CASSQIAREETQYF. CDR3 DNA sequence: TGCGCCAGCAGCCAAATAGCCAGGGAAGAGACCCAGTACTTC.

The chain recombines TRBV10-3 with TRBJ2-7, with a possible D match to TRBD1 (5 bases). CDR1 and CDR2 (germline): ENHRY, SYGVKD. V shed 5 bases and J shed 1 base, with 6 bases lying between them. This CDR3 has 12 amino acids. The CDR3 loop reads CAISQGSYEQYF. The CDR3 DNA reads TGTGCCATCAGTCAGGGATCCTACGAGCAGTACTTC.

The CDR3 spells CASSLGAGARADTQYF. The DNA of the CDR3 is TGTGCCAGCAGCTTGGGAGCGGGGGCTAGGGCAGATACGCAGTATTTT. This chain uses TRBV7-2 with TRBJ2-3; 8 bases match TRBD2. The CDR3 has 16 amino acids. Unmatched junction bases numbered 9, after V lost 3 bases and J lost 4 bases. Germline V gene sequence: CDR1 SGHTA, CDR2 FQGNSA. Drawing the rest from reference TRBV7-2 and TRBJ2-3, the complete variable domain is GAGVSQSPSNKVTEKGKDVELRCDPISGHTALYWYRQSLGQGLEFLIYFQGNSAPDKSGLPSDRFSAERTGGSVSTLTIQRTQQEDSAVYLCASSLGAGARADTQYFGPGTRLTVL.

The genes are TRBV18 and TRBJ1-5, with TRBD1 matching 9 bases. The germline CDR1 and CDR2 sequences are KGHSH and LQKENI. This CDR3 has 14 amino acids. V lost 6 bases to trimming and J lost 7 bases; unmatched junction nucleotides: 7. The CDR3 bases are TGTGCCAGCTCGCAGGACAGGGGAAACCAGCCCCAGCATTTT. Its protein is CASSQDRGNQPQHF.

The chain combines TRBV9 with TRBJ2-3; D call uncertain. V was trimmed by 4 bases and J by 1 base, leaving 19 bases between them. This CDR3 spans 17 amino acids. Per germline, CDR1 SGDLS and CDR2 YYNGEE. The DNA for the CDR3 is TGTGCCAGCAGCCGTACTGGCGGCGCTACGGGCACAGATACGCAGTATTTT. Amino acids: CASSRTGGATGTDTQYF.

This rearrangement joins TRBV5-4 to TRBJ1-3, with D maybe TRBD1 (5 bases). Trimming took off 4 bases at V and 0 bases at J, with 17 bases between the two ends. Germline V lookup: CDR1 SGHNT, CDR2 YYREEE (reference sequence). This CDR3 has 17 residues. CDR3: CASSPQGGATSGNTIYF. As DNA, the CDR3 is TGTGCCAGCAGCCCGCAGGGAGGGGCCACCTCTGGAAACACCATATATTTT.

The rearrangement uses TRBV10-3 and TRBJ2-3; 9 bases match TRBD2. V was clipped by 6 bases and J by 4 bases; unmatched bases: 8. The CDR3 totals 15 residues. Germline CDR1 ENHRY, CDR2 SYGVKD. CDR3 DNA sequence: TGTGCCATCAGGAATAGCGGGGGAGTCCCAGATACGCAGTATTTT. Its translation: CAIRNSGGVPDTQYF.

Notes on this clone: It is unclear where the CDR3 begins or ends on the DNA, so no DNA is shown, and the CDR3 is as TCRdb lists it. This chain connects TRBV3-1 (or the pseudogene TRBV3-2) to TRBJ2-6; the D call of TRBD2 is as the table states it, not checked on the DNA. The CDR3 numbers 15 amino acids, ends counted. Germline V gives CDR1 LGHDT, CDR2 YNNKEL (reference sequence). CDR3 protein: CASSQWGTGANVLTF.

V and J are TRBV7-9 and TRBJ2-7; D is possibly TRBD1 (6 bases). The CDR3 length is 15 residues. V lost 8 bases and J lost 2, with 19 bases in between. Per germline, CDR1 SEHNR and CDR2 FQNEAQ (reference sequence). The CDR3 bases are TGTGCCAGCGGGCCCCAGGGGATCCTAACCTACGAGCAGTACTTC. Amino acids: CASGPQGILTYEQYF.

The chain combines TRBV5-1 with TRBJ2-1; 10 bases fit TRBD2. The germline gives CDR1 SGHRS, CDR2 YFSETQ. This CDR3 is built from 17 residues. Trimming removed 0 bases from V and 2 bases from J; junction bases left unmatched: 5. CDR3 in DNA: TGCGCCAGCAGCTTGGAACTAGCGGGGACACCCTACAATGAGCAGTTCTTC. Translating gives CASSLELAGTPYNEQFF.

The V call is TRBV7-8, the J call TRBJ1-6; 7 nucleotides match TRBD1. The germline V gene has CDR1 SGHVS and CDR2 FQNEAQ. Trimming cost V 2 bases and J 7 bases; bases outside gene matches: 5. This CDR3 spans 15 amino acids. The CDR3 loop is CASSLTQGENSPLHF. Written as DNA, the CDR3 is TGTGCCAGCAGCTTAACCCAGGGGGAAAATTCACCCCTCCACTTT.

This chain uses TRBV24-1 with TRBJ2-3, with D possibly being TRBD2 (6 bases). CDR1 KGHDR and CDR2 SFDVKD come from the germline V gene. With 4 bases removed from V and 6 bases from J, the gap between germline ends came to 13 bases. There are 14 residues in the CDR3. The CDR3 nucleotides read TGTGCCACCAGTGAGCCGGGACTTAGGGATACGCAGTATTTT. Its protein is CATSEPGLRDTQYF.

This clone was picked up one time. This chain links TRBV6-2 or TRBV6-3 with TRBJ1-1, with D maybe TRBD1 (6 bases). Germline-derived CDR1 and CDR2 are MNHEY and SVGEGT. CDR3 size: 15 residues. The V and J ends lost 4 bases and 0 bases respectively, with 12 bases between them. DNA for the CDR3: TGTGCCAGCAGTTTACCAGGGGCACTGAACACTGAAGCTTTCTTT. Its protein is CASSLPGALNTEAFF.

A single count supports this clone. The CDR3 bases are TGTGCCAGCAGCCCCGGACTGGGTCGTCTGTACTTC. This sequence encodes CASSPGLGRLYF. The chain combines TRBV27 with TRBJ2-7; D perhaps matches TRBD2 (5 bases). This CDR3 has 12 amino acids. From germline, CDR1 is MNHEY and CDR2 SMNVEV (reference sequence). The ends were cut back, 6 bases at V and 12 bases at J, with 18 bases in the middle.

This sequence joins TRBV7-8 and TRBJ1-1; the D gene is possibly TRBD1 (6 bases). Germline assignment: CDR1 SGHVS and CDR2 FQNEAQ. This CDR3 has 13 amino acids. The germline V and J ends were trimmed by 5 bases and 5 bases, with 12 bases remaining between them. CDR3 residues: CASSTGFGTEAFF. As DNA, the CDR3 is TGTGCCAGCAGCACAGGGTTTGGGACTGAAGCTTTCTTT.

The chain recombines TRBV3-1 (or the pseudogene TRBV3-2) with TRBJ2-7; 8 nucleotides agree with TRBD2. The V gene end was trimmed by 4 bases and the J gene end by 2 bases; junction bases not matched to a gene: 7. CDR3 length: 15 residues. Germline CDR1 and CDR2: LGHDT and YNNKEL (reference sequence). The CDR3 DNA reads TGTGCCAGCAGCCGGGGGATAGCGGGAACCTACGAGCAGTACTTC. Amino acid sequence: CASSRGIAGTYEQYF.

The chain has TRBV6-5 and TRBJ1-5; D gene unclear. V was pared by 6 bases and J by 4 bases, with 13 bases between. The germline V gene encodes CDR1 MNHEY and CDR2 SVGAGI. The CDR3 runs 14 residues. CDR3 in amino acids: CASSPYGANQPQHF. In nucleotides, the CDR3 is TGTGCCAGCAGCCCCTACGGTGCGAATCAGCCCCAGCATTTT.